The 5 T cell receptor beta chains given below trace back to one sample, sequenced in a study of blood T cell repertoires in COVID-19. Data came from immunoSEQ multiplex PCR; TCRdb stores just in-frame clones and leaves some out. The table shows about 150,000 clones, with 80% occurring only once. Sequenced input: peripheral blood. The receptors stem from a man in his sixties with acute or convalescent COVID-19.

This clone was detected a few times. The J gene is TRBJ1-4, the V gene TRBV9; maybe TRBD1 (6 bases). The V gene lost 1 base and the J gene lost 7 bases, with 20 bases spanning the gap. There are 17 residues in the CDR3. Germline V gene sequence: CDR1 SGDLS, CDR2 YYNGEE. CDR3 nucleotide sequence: TGTGCCAGCAGCGTAAGCCAGGGGAATCCTCTTCGTGAAAAACTGTTTTTT. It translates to CASSVSQGNPLREKLFF.

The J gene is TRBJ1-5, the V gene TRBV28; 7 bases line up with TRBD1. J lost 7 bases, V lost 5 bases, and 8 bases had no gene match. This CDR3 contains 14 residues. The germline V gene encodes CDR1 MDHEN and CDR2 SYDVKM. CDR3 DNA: TGTGCCAGCAGTCCCTCAGGGGGACGGCAGCCCCAGCATTTT. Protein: CASSPSGGRQPQHF.

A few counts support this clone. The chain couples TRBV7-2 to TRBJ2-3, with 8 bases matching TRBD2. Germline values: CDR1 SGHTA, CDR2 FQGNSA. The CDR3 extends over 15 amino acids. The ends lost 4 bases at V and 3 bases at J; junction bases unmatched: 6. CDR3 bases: TGTGCCAGCAGCTCCCTTAGCGGGGTAACAGATACGCAGTATTTT. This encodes CASSSLSGVTDTQYF.

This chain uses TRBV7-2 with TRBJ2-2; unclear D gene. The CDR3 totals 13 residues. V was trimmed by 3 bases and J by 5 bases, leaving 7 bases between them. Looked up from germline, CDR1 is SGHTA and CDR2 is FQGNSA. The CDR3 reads CASSFVNTGELFF. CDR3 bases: TGTGCCAGCAGCTTCGTAAATACCGGGGAGCTGTTTTTT.

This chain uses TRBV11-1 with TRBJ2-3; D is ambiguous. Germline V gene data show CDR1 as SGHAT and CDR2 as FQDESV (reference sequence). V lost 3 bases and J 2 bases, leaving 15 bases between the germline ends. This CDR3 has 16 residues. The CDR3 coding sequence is TGTGCCAGCAGCTTCCATGAGGAGTCGACCACAGATACGCAGTATTTT. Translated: CASSFHEESTTDTQYF.